The entry below gives a single T cell receptor (beta chain) sequence along with its context. Ten or more counts support this clonotype. The clone's antigen remains unknown. No quality values exist for individual bases; no much larger clone is one base distant. From cysteine to phenylalanine, the CDR3 is 13 amino acids long. Only the CDR3 DNA is retained, 39 bases long and in frame from the first base. V and J lose 7 bases and 0 bases, and a span of 9 bases separates them. According to the germline V gene, CDR1 reads MNHEY and CDR2 reads SVGAGI. TCR libraries were constructed from 400 ng RNA using the Immunoverse kit, and molecular barcoded adaptors covering alpha/delta and beta/gamma chains were employed. The same RNA used for transcriptome sequencing was used for TCR library preparation. An Illumina HiSeq 4000 with 2 x 150 cycles was used to sequence the TCR libraries. The study's processing was this. TCR reads were aligned to human V, D, J and C references and assembled into CDR3 clonotypes with MiXCR, including quality filtering and error correction. The tcR package in R was used for analysis of clonotype counts and gene usage diversity. Raw mapping reads were checked after the RNA-seq reads had been mapped by STAR aligner version 2.5.3a onto the human GRCh37 genome. To test how sequencing depth affected the clonotypes detected, IR-seq fastq files were randomly downsampled with Seqtk 1.3. TCRdb passed the public sequencing reads through fastp at Q25 and MiXCR, retaining productive beta sequences. Rows with a matching CDR3 protein are joined into one entry that keeps the most common DNA and genes. The V and J calls and clone size come from TCRdb's table, not from the authors' own analysis. Recorded for this sample are some 120,000 distinct CDR3 sequences; about an eighth of them occurred a single time. Of the sample, approximately 10% is held by the ten largest clones.

The data are from a study of read filtering for tumor transcriptome and immune sequencing (dated by TCRdb to the early 2020s). For the study in its entirety: The cohort had 16 to 20 male and 14 female patients with a mean age of around 69 years, ranging from roughly 45 to 85. TCR-region mapped reads per sample ranged from about 3.5 to 11 million with IR-seq versus only about 85 to 1,300 with RNA-seq. Using the same bone marrow samples, the study compared TCR repertoires obtained by targeted immune repertoire sequencing with those obtained by bulk whole-transcriptome sequencing. One main goal was a read-filtering strategy for immune repertoire data, in particular deciding whether clonotypes backed by only one read should be removed. After DNase treatment, whole-transcriptome libraries were prepared with the TruSeq RNA Access Library Prep Kit. By revised international staging, about 8 patients were R-ISS I, roughly 17 were R-ISS II and roughly 7 were R-ISS III.

Each patient had bone marrow sampled at the time of active disease. Isolation of bone marrow mononuclear cells was performed by Ficoll-Hypaque density gradient centrifugation. Myeloma plasma cells were removed and CD138-negative cells were obtained by negative selection following labeling with CD138 magnetic microbeads on a MACS separator. The purity of the isolated cells was checked by flow cytometry with CD138 antibodies on an Attune NxT. Total RNA was extracted with TRIzol reagent and quantified with a NanoDrop spectrophotometer. For each patient, the CD138-negative bone marrow sample underwent paired RNA-seq and IR-seq. Summary of the overall study and its limitations: IR-seq captured clonotypes at much higher depth and more reliably than RNA-seq, and smaller IR-seq throughput sufficed to identify most shared clonotypes. In IR-seq, single-read clonotypes were roughly 84% of clonotypes but approximately 3.2% of total reads; in RNA-seq they were about three quarters of clonotypes and 44.6% of reads. Rather than purified T cells, the sorted CD138-negative fraction was a mixed bone marrow immune population. When single-read clonotypes were removed, the proportions of shared clonotypes in IR-seq and RNA-seq correlated more strongly.

The sequence was collected from a donor older than 35 with multiple myeloma. The sequenced material came from a population of CD138-negative cells sorted from bone marrow. The cell subset or site label corresponds to: bone marrow mononuclear cells depleted of CD138+ plasma/myeloma cells by negative magnetic selection. The V and J segments used are TRBV6-5 and TRBJ1-2, with no confidently assigned D gene. This receptor carries the CDR3 CASTATANYGYTF. The nucleotides read TGTGCCAGCACCGCAACAGCTAACTATGGCTACACCTTC.